This TCR beta chain was profiled in a study of cytomegalovirus exposure and HLA in healthy donors. The CDR3 runs to 14 residues. V shed 2 bases and J 4 bases; nucleotides not matched to a gene: 2. Per the germline V gene, CDR1 is MNHEY and CDR2 is SMNVEV (reference sequence). Study-wide results and limits: About 87% or about 30% of the time was how often most TCR beta V segments were productive, according to an earlier analysis. CMV serostatus alone was available as immune exposure information.

The PCR contained 60 Vbeta and 13 Jbeta primers. Data came from immunoSEQ multiplex PCR; TCRdb stores just in-frame clones and leaves some out. The sample lists about 89,000 clones; approximately 77% were seen once. A note on this clone: Its antigen is unidentified.

This chain connects TRBV27 to TRBJ2-3, with TRBD2 matching 8 bases. Material: PBMCs. The clonotype originates from a man in his thirties or forties in good health and CMV-seronegative. CDR3 region: CASSLTGGADTQYF. DNA for the CDR3: TGTGCCAGCAGTTTAACGGGAGGGGCAGATACGCAGTATTTT.